Following are 4 T cell receptor beta chains from one sample sequenced in a study of blood T cell repertoires in COVID-19. Here immunoSEQ multiplex PCR was the method, and the copy in TCRdb shows in-frame clones only, minus some. In the table there are around 200,000 clones, about 88% of which are singletons. Sequencing was carried out using peripheral blood. These receptors were collected from a woman at least 80 years old in a cohort sampled during active or convalescent COVID-19.

The J gene is TRBJ2-5, the V gene TRBV12-5, with D tentatively TRBD2 (6 bases). Trimming cost V 1 base and J 4 bases, with 16 bases left between them. Germline V CDR1 and CDR2: LGHNT, FRNRAP. CDR3 length equals 16 residues. CDR3 DNA: TGTGCTAGTGGTTTGGCCTGGGGGGAGGCGGCAGAGACCCAGTACTTC. Encoded protein: CASGLAWGEAAETQYF.

This sequence joins TRBV5-4 and TRBJ1-2; 8 bases align to TRBD1. After removal of 7 bases from V and 7 bases from J, the junction contained 9 bases not matched to a gene. Germline V lookup: CDR1 SGHNT, CDR2 YYREEE (reference sequence). This CDR3 contains 13 residues. CDR3 region: CASGVQGVVGYTF. CDR3 DNA sequence: TGTGCCAGCGGCGTACAGGGGGTGGTTGGCTACACCTTC.

V usage is TRBV15 and J usage is TRBJ2-5; 9 bases are a match to TRBD1. The CDR3 has 15 residues. After removal of 4 bases from V and 2 bases from J, the junction contained 5 bases not matched to a gene. Germline loops: CDR1 LNHNV, CDR2 YYDKDF (reference sequence). CDR3 DNA: TGTGCCACCAGCACCTGGACAGGGGAGCAAGAGACCCAGTACTTC. It is translated as CATSTWTGEQETQYF.

The J gene is TRBJ2-3, the V gene TRBV7-9; no clear D gene. Per the germline V gene, CDR1 is SEHNR and CDR2 is FQNEAQ (reference sequence). V shed 1 base and J shed 6 bases, with 11 bases lying between them. The CDR3 is 14 amino acids. CDR3 protein: CASSLEPYPDTQYF. In DNA form, the CDR3 reads TGTGCCAGCAGCTTAGAGCCCTATCCGGATACGCAGTATTTT.